The rows below give T cell receptor beta chains drawn from one sample of a study of follicular helper T cells after annual influenza vaccination. TCRdb's table, derived via immunoSEQ multiplex PCR, lists solely in-frame clones and lacks some. The sample includes 5,500 to 7,000 clones, roughly 84% seen only once; the top ten take 0.55% to 0.7%. Sequencing was performed on CXCR5+ CD38- circulating T follicular helper cells from blood, taken 7 days after influenza vaccination. These receptors came from an adult who received the influenza vaccine. Both conserved end residues are part of each CDR3. A D gene is named only where the DNA matches it firmly. Expanded clones are given a class, and other clones once, few, many or no size at all.

>TRBV30|14|.|.|TRBJ1-4
TGTGCCTGGAGTGTTCGGGGGATTAATGAAAAACTGTTTTTT
CAWSVRGINEKLFF
>TRBV7-2|16|TRBD2|.|TRBJ2-3
TGTGCCAGCAGCCTCCAAGCGGGAGGAGGCACAGATACGCAGTATTTT
CASSLQAGGGTDTQYF
>TRBV6-1|12|.|.|TRBJ1-1
TGTGCCAGCAGTGAAAGGACCGGCGGGGCTTTCTTT
CASSERTGGAFF
>TRBV28|12|.|.|TRBJ1-5
TGTGCCAGCAGTACCCTGAGGCAGCCCCAGCATTTT
CASSTLRQPQHF
>TRBV28|16|.|.|TRBJ1-5
TGTGCCAGCAGCGGATCAGGGGCCTATAACAATCAGCCCCAGCATTTT
CASSGSGAYNNQPQHF
>TRBV2|13|TRBD1|.|TRBJ1-2
TGTGCCAGCAGCGGACAGGGGCTCTATGGCTACACCTTC
CASSGQGLYGYTF
>TRBV7-6|17|.|.|TRBJ2-1
TGTGCCAGCAGCTTAACAGGGAGGGGGCCCCGGGGTAATGAGCAGTTCTTC
CASSLTGRGPRGNEQFF
>TRBV4-1|14|.|.|TRBJ1-2
TGCGCCAGCAGCCCGGGACGGGATAACTATGGCTACACCTTC
CASSPGRDNYGYTF
>TRBV5-6|17|TRBD1|.|TRBJ2-2
TGTGCCAGCACCGTTAAAGGGGGACAGCTGAACACCGGGGAGCTGTTTTTT
CASTVKGGQLNTGELFF
>TRBV28|18|TRBD2|.|TRBJ2-2
TGTGCCAGCAGTTTCGGGCTATACGGGAGGGCCGACACCGGGGAGCTGTTTTTT
CASSFGLYGRADTGELFF
>TRBV6-4|14|.|.|TRBJ2-2
TGTGCCAGCAGTCATGCAGGGGAAGCCGGGGAGCTGTTTTTT
CASSHAGEAGELFF
>TRBV30|20|.|.|TRBJ2-6
TGTGCCTGGAGTGCATTTACAGGGGACTTTATTAGCTCTGGGGCCAACGTCCTGACTTTC
CAWSAFTGDFISSGANVLTF
>TRBV6-6|14|.|.|TRBJ1-3
TGTGCCTCACAGGCGGCGGGGGATGGAAACACCATATATTTT
CASQAAGDGNTIYF
>TRBV11-2|16|TRBD1|once|TRBJ1-2
TGTGCCAGCAGCTCCATTTTAGCCCGGACAGGGGACGGCTACACCTTC
CASSSILARTGDGYTF
>TRBV5-1|14|TRBD1|once|TRBJ2-5
TGCGCCAGCAGCGTTCAGGGGGTACAAGAGACCCAGTACTTC
CASSVQGVQETQYF
>TRBV28|12|.|.|TRBJ1-1
TGTGCCACCGGTCTGTTGAACACTGAAGCTTTCTTT
CATGLLNTEAFF
>TRBV19|16|TRBD1|.|TRBJ2-2
TGTGCCAGTGGGAGAGGACAGGGGGCAGGCACCGGGGAGCTGTTTTTT
CASGRGQGAGTGELFF
>TRBV7-8|16|TRBD1|.|TRBJ1-1
TGTGCCAGCAGCTTGGGACAGGGAGTTCTGGTTGCTGAAGCTTTCTTT
CASSLGQGVLVAEAFF
>TRBV14|15|.|.|TRBJ2-1
TGTGCCAGCAGCCAAGAGAGACAGCGATACAATGAGCAGTTCTTC
CASSQERQRYNEQFF
>TRBV20-1|11|.|.|TRBJ2-3
TGCAGCGGACAGATATCAGATACGCAGTATTTT
CSGQISDTQYF
>TRBV5-1|15|.|.|TRBJ1-1
TGCGCCAGCAGCTTGGTAGTCAGCCGAAACACTGAAGCTTTCTTT
CASSLVVSRNTEAFF
>TRBV7-6|16|.|.|TRBJ1-3
TGTGCCAGCAGCCCTGACCGGACTGACTCTGGAAACACCATATATTTT
CASSPDRTDSGNTIYF
>TRBV2|12|.|.|TRBJ2-5
TGTGCCAGCAGACAGTACCAAGAGACCCAGTACTTC
CASRQYQETQYF
>TRBV27|14|TRBD1|.|TRBJ2-1
TGTGCCAGCAGGAGGGACAGGGACAACAATGAGCAGTTCTTC
CASRRDRDNNEQFF
>TRBV27|14|.|.|TRBJ1-6
TGTGCCAGCAGTTTAATGACAGGTAGCTCACCCCTCCACTTT
CASSLMTGSSPLHF
>TRBV19|13|TRBD1|.|TRBJ2-3
TGTGCCACCGAAGGACAGGCCACAGATACGCAGTATTTT
CATEGQATDTQYF
>TRBV6-4|15|TRBD2|.|TRBJ2-1
TGTGCCAGCGGGGATCAGCGGGGCATATACAATGAGCAGTTCTTC
CASGDQRGIYNEQFF
>TRBV27|17|TRBD1|.|TRBJ1-1
TGTGCCAGCAGTTCACCCTCCCGGACAGGGGGGAACACTGAAGCTTTCTTT
CASSSPSRTGGNTEAFF
>TRBV2|15|TRBD1|.|TRBJ2-1
TGTGCCAGCAGCCTCGACAGGGGCCCTTACAATGAGCAGTTCTTC
CASSLDRGPYNEQFF
>TRBV6-5|15|TRBD1|.|TRBJ1-1
TGTGCCAGCAGTTACCCGGGGACAGGGGCCCCTGAAGCTTTCTTT
CASSYPGTGAPEAFF
>TRBV30|11|.|.|TRBJ1-3
TGTGCCTGGAGGATTGGAAACACCATATATTTT
CAWRIGNTIYF